The entry below gives a single T cell receptor delta chain sequence along with its context. There is no known antigen for this receptor. No quality values exist for individual bases; no much larger clone is one base distant. The data are from a study of gamma-delta chains in newborns, infants, children (dated by TCRdb to about 2019). About the study as a whole: According to the study title, microbial exposure causes polyclonal expansion of innate gammadelta T cells right after birth. Right after human newborns were born, the researchers looked at the way microbial exposure shaped their populations of innate gammadelta T cells.

The sequencing machine was an Illumina MiSeq. Public reads were reanalyzed in TCRdb with CATT, and rows carrying the same DNA were merged afterwards. The sample table lists a few thousand delta-chain clones, about 5% of them with a count of one. The top ten clones comprise 10% to 11% of the sample. Its CDR3 holds 18 amino acids, cysteine through phenylalanine. The entry retains the CDR3 DNA only, 54 bases that are in frame from base 1. CDR1 TSWWSYY and CDR2 QGS are derived from the germline V gene. The germline V end is reduced by 2 bases and the J end by 0 bases; junction bases left unmatched: 10. The sample was blood. The rearranged segments are TRDV1 and TRDJ1, with 9 middle bases fitting TRDD3. The TCR comes from a child who was a newborn, infant or young child, either healthy, febrile or measles-vaccinated (not recorded which). The base sequence is TGTGCTCTTGGGGAAGGACCTGGGGGATCATTTTACACCGATAAACTCATCTTT. Translated, it reads CALGEGPGGSFYTDKLIF.